Shown below are 32 T cell receptor beta chains from a single sample sequenced in a study of T cell repertoires in cytomegalovirus infection. A single record per CDR3 protein comes from TCRdb applying MiXCR to the reads. In the table there are some 300,000 distinct CDR3 sequences, roughly a sixth of which are singletons. Sequenced input: PBMCs. The receptors derive from a human donor in good health (CMV status not recorded). Some clones in this sample may be carry-over from other donors' samples.

The V and J genes are TRBV6-6 and TRBJ1-2, with 9 nucleotides matching TRBD1. Losses at the gene ends were 5 bases for V and 7 bases for J; bases not matched to a gene: 8. In germline, CDR1 is MNHNY, CDR2 SVGAGI (reference sequence). This CDR3 is 14 amino acids long. The CDR3 DNA is TGTGCCAGCAGTCGAATGACAGGGGGAAGTGGCTACACCTTC. Its translation: CASSRMTGGSGYTF.

The chain employs TRBV28 and TRBJ1-2, with D possibly TRBD1 on 5 matching bases. The CDR3 runs to 14 residues. Trimming cost V 4 bases and J 5 bases, with 14 bases left between them. The V gene's germline CDR1 is MDHEN and CDR2 SYDVKM. The CDR3 here is CASSYTQARYGYTF. CDR3 DNA: TGTGCCAGCAGTTACACACAGGCTCGGTATGGCTACACCTTC.

This clonotype appeared a few times. The chain has TRBV4-1 and TRBJ1-6, with no clear D. The CDR3 consists of 16 residues. With 8 bases removed from V and 0 bases from J, the gap between germline ends came to 14 bases. Germline V CDR1 and CDR2: MGHRA, YSYEKL. The CDR3 spells CASSLQANSYNSPLHF. CDR3 bases: TGCGCCAGCTCTCTTCAAGCGAACTCCTATAATTCACCCCTCCACTTT.

This clonotype has a count of ten or more. The chain is built from TRBV7-8 and TRBJ2-1; 7 bases are shared with TRBD2. The V gene end was trimmed by 0 bases and the J gene end by 13 bases; junction bases not matched to a gene: 3. Germline CDR1 is SGHVS and CDR2 is FQNEAQ. The CDR3 contains 12 residues. The CDR3 nucleotides are TGTGCCAGCAGCTTAGCTGGGGGGGGTCAGTTCTTC. Amino acids: CASSLAGGGQFF.

At least ten counts were recorded for this clonotype. The V call is TRBV12-3 or TRBV12-4, the J call TRBJ2-3; 10 nucleotides line up with TRBD2. This CDR3 spans 15 amino acids. The V and J ends lost 6 bases and 4 bases, in that order; junction bases with no gene match: 7. The DNA for the CDR3 is TGTGCCAGCAGCTTAAGCGGGGGGGCCCCAGATACGCAGTATTTT. It codes for CASSLSGGAPDTQYF.

This clonotype was detected only a few times. The gene calls are TRBV20-1 and TRBJ2-7, with 9 nucleotides matching TRBD2. This CDR3 spans 14 amino acids. Trimming removed 3 bases from V and 4 bases from J; junction bases left unmatched: 7. CDR1 and CDR2 from the germline V gene are DFQATT and SNEGSKA (reference sequence). CDR3 sequence reads: CSAREGLAGYEQYF. In DNA form, the CDR3 reads TGCAGTGCTAGGGAGGGACTAGCCGGTTACGAGCAGTACTTC.

This clonotype was counted at least ten times. This chain uses TRBV7-2 with TRBJ2-1, with D possibly TRBD2 on 5 matching bases. Trimming took 4 bases from V and 6 from J, leaving 19 bases between them. Germline V CDR1 and CDR2: SGHTA, FQGNSA. The CDR3 consists of 16 residues. The CDR3: CASSSSTGSRFNEQFF. The DNA of the CDR3 is TGTGCCAGCAGCTCTAGCACGGGATCGAGATTCAATGAGCAGTTCTTC.

This clonotype was seen only a few times. The chain has TRBV6-1 and TRBJ2-7, with TRBD1 identical over 8 bases. Germline CDR1 MNHNS, CDR2 SASEGT. The CDR3 totals 14 residues. Unmatched junction bases numbered 5, after V lost 5 bases and J lost 2 bases. This CDR3 reads CASSPRTGPYEQYF. The CDR3, as DNA: TGTGCCAGCAGTCCGAGGACAGGGCCCTACGAGCAGTACTTC.

This clonotype came up many times. The chain combines TRBV7-9 with TRBJ1-1; 8 bases map to TRBD1. The CDR3 has 15 amino acids. The V gene's germline CDR1 is SEHNR and CDR2 FQNEAQ (reference sequence). Trimming at V came to 3 bases and at J to 0 bases, leaving 3 bases not matched to a gene. CDR3 region: CASSFPGGMNTEAFF. In DNA, the CDR3 is TGTGCCAGCAGCTTCCCAGGGGGCATGAACACTGAAGCTTTCTTT.

This clonotype was recorded at least ten times. In DNA, the CDR3 is TGTGCCAGCAGCATGGGGGGGATAGAGACCCAGTACTTC. Amino acids: CASSMGGIETQYF. V and J are TRBV7-2 and TRBJ2-5, with 7 bases aligning to TRBD2. This CDR3 contains 13 residues. Germline assignment: CDR1 SGHTA and CDR2 FQGNSA. V trimming: 5 bases; J trimming: 4 bases; junction bases outside the gene matches: 4.

This sequence joins TRBV24-1 and TRBJ2-1, with 7 nucleotides matching TRBD2. This CDR3 comprises 15 residues. V was pared by 7 bases and J by 8 bases, with 13 bases of the junction left unmatched. The germline CDR1 and CDR2 sequences are KGHDR and SFDVKD. DNA of the CDR3: TGTGCCACCAGCCGGGGAGGGGCTGGGGGTGATGAGCAGTTCTTC. Protein: CATSRGGAGGDEQFF.

This clonotype was seen repeatedly, ten times or more. This rearrangement joins TRBV7-2 to TRBJ2-5; 8 positions match TRBD1. Germline V CDR1 and CDR2: SGHTA, FQGNSA. This CDR3 contains 15 residues. V was pared by 0 bases and J by 5 bases, with 5 bases of the junction left unmatched. The CDR3 loop is CASSLADRAAETQYF. CDR3 nucleotide sequence: TGTGCCAGCAGCTTAGCGGACAGGGCGGCGGAGACCCAGTACTTC.

The chain has TRBV4-2 and TRBJ2-7; TRBD2 matches 11 bases. The CDR3 contains 16 residues. The V segment lost 4 bases and the J segment 2 bases; nucleotides outside the gene matches: 7. The germline V gene has CDR1 LGHNA and CDR2 YNFKEQ. CDR3 DNA: TGTGCCAGCAGCCCCAGTGGGACTAGCGGACCCTACGAGCAGTACTTC. Protein: CASSPSGTSGPYEQYF.

There are a few counts of this clonotype. This chain connects TRBV5-1 to TRBJ2-1; a possible D gene is TRBD1 (6 bases). The CDR3 is 14 amino acids. V was pared by 1 base and J by 7 bases, with 12 bases between. The germline gives CDR1 SGHRS, CDR2 YFSETQ. The CDR3 DNA reads TGCGCCAGCAGCTTGTCCATAGGGGGAAATGAGCAGTTCTTC. Translated: CASSLSIGGNEQFF.

This clonotype turned up a few times. The CDR3 nucleotides are TGTGCCAGCACCGGACAGGGCAACGAGCAGTACTTC. It encodes CASTGQGNEQYF. V and J are TRBV5-4 and TRBJ2-7; 8 nucleotides agree with TRBD1. Germline CDR1 is SGHNT and CDR2 is YYREEE (reference sequence). V shed 6 bases, J shed 5 bases, and the junction held 4 bases outside the gene matches. The CDR3 covers 12 residues.

This clonotype was found a few times. The J gene is TRBJ2-5, the V gene TRBV20-1, with 8 nucleotides matching TRBD1. The CDR3 sequence is 14 residues long. Germline V gene sequence: CDR1 DFQATT, CDR2 SNEGSKA (reference sequence). The ends lost 3 bases at V and 4 bases at J; junction bases unmatched: 7. The CDR3 is CSARTATGGETQYF. The CDR3 region has the DNA TGCAGTGCTAGGACGGCTACAGGGGGAGAGACCCAGTACTTC.

Only a few counts were recorded for this clonotype. The genes are TRBV10-3 and TRBJ2-7; D not resolved. CDR1 and CDR2 from the germline V gene are ENHRY and SYGVKD. The CDR3 runs to 14 residues. V shed 5 bases and J shed 0 bases, with 11 bases lying between them. In nucleotides, the CDR3 is TGTGCCATCAGTCCGAGTACGGACTCCTACGAGCAGTACTTC. Amino acid sequence: CAISPSTDSYEQYF.

V and J are TRBV29-1 and TRBJ2-7; D possibly corresponds to TRBD2 (6 bases). This CDR3 contains 14 residues. Germline V gene lookup returns CDR1 SQVTM and CDR2 ANQGSEA. Trimming took 2 bases from V and 5 from J, leaving 16 bases between them. The CDR3 sequence: CSVERIGLINEQYF. The DNA of the CDR3 is TGCAGCGTTGAACGGATTGGACTAATCAACGAGCAGTACTTC.

The sample holds a few counts of this clonotype. V and J are TRBV6-5 and TRBJ2-1; 11 positions match TRBD1. The CDR3 loop spans 13 amino acids. Germline V CDR1 and CDR2: MNHEY, SVGAGI. The ends lost 5 bases at V and 7 bases at J; junction bases unmatched: 1. The CDR3 nucleotides read TGTGCCAGCAGTGGACAGGGGGCGAATGAGCAGTTCTTC. Residues: CASSGQGANEQFF.

This clonotype was found many times. The chain is built from TRBV28 and TRBJ1-5, with D tentatively TRBD1 (6 bases). V shed 7 bases and J shed 6 bases, with 16 bases lying between them. Germline V lookup: CDR1 MDHEN, CDR2 SYDVKM. The CDR3 runs 14 residues. The CDR3 nucleotides are TGTGCCAGCATCGAGGGGGGAAGGGCTCAGCCCCAGCATTTT. Amino acid sequence: CASIEGGRAQPQHF.

This chain links TRBV28 with TRBJ2-2; perhaps TRBD1 as D (6 bases). Germline assignment: CDR1 MDHEN and CDR2 SYDVKM. The CDR3 loop spans 14 amino acids. Trimming took off 6 bases at V and 6 bases at J, with 14 bases between the two ends. The CDR3 DNA sequence: TGTGCCAGCAGAACCGGGACACGTGCCGGGGAGCTGTTTTTT. It codes for CASRTGTRAGELFF.

This clonotype appeared once. The V call is TRBV4-2, the J call TRBJ2-2, with 8 bases matching TRBD2. CDR1 LGHNA and CDR2 YNFKEQ come from the germline V gene. V shed 4 bases, J shed 7 bases, and the junction held 8 bases outside the gene matches. CDR3 length: 15 amino acids. Here the CDR3 reads CASSPNAGGGGELFF. The CDR3, as DNA: TGTGCCAGCAGCCCGAACGCGGGGGGCGGCGGGGAGCTGTTTTTT.

This clonotype was observed a few times. The chain employs TRBV7-2 and TRBJ1-1; D remains unclear. CDR1 and CDR2 from the germline V gene are SGHTA and FQGNSA. The V end was cut by 6 bases, the J end by 1 base, with 9 bases between. This CDR3 is 13 amino acids long. Here the CDR3 reads CASSRDWNTEAFF. Here the CDR3 DNA reads TGTGCCAGCAGTCGTGATTGGAACACTGAAGCTTTCTTT.

The table lists this clonotype with many counts. The chain carries TRBV28 and TRBJ1-2; TRBD1 matches 8 bases. CDR1 and CDR2 from the germline V gene are MDHEN and SYDVKM. The CDR3 is made up of 17 amino acids. V lost 4 bases, J lost 2 bases, and 12 bases stayed unmatched. Here the CDR3 DNA reads TGTGCCAGCAGTTCCGGACAGGGCATCGTTCGCAACTATGGCTACACCTTC. This encodes CASSSGQGIVRNYGYTF.

This clonotype was counted many times. This chain joins TRBV19 and TRBJ2-7, with D perhaps assigned TRBD1 or TRBD2 (5 bases each). The V end lost 5 bases, the J end lost 2 bases, and 16 bases lay between the germline ends. The germline CDR1 and CDR2 sequences are LNHDA and SQIVND (reference sequence). This CDR3 region has 15 residues. The CDR3 region has the DNA TGTGCCAGTAGTGCCCAAGCGGACAAGACCTACGAGCAGTACTTC. Translated, it gives CASSAQADKTYEQYF.

This clonotype was recorded many times. CDR3 sequence (DNA): TGTGCCAGCAGTGATTCCGGGGGCAACACTGAAGCTTTCTTT. It is translated as CASSDSGGNTEAFF. The chain is built from TRBV2 and TRBJ1-1, with TRBD1 as a possible D gene (6 bases). Germline values: CDR1 SNHLY, CDR2 FYNNEI. Between the trimmed V and J ends, which lost 3 bases and 2 bases, there was a span of 10 bases. This CDR3 is built from 14 residues.

The CDR3 sequence is CASSLRSGGAAYEQFF. The DNA of the CDR3 is TGTGCCAGCAGCTTGAGAAGCGGGGGGGCCGCCTATGAGCAGTTCTTC. The chain uses TRBV5-4 and TRBJ2-1, with TRBD2 matching over 10 bases. This CDR3 spans 16 amino acids. V lost 1 base and J lost 8; bases outside the gene matches: 9. Germline assignment: CDR1 SGHNT and CDR2 YYREEE (reference sequence).

The table lists this clonotype with many counts. The chain uses TRBV28 and TRBJ2-7, with a tentative D call TRBD2 (5 bases). Germline assignment: CDR1 MDHEN and CDR2 SYDVKM. The CDR3 is 14 amino acids. V was cut by 6 bases and J by 0 bases, with 12 bases left in between. The CDR3 sequence: CASSSGGSSYEQYF. The CDR3 nucleotides are TGTGCCAGCAGCTCTGGTGGGAGCTCCTACGAGCAGTACTTC.

This clonotype came up many times. CDR3 sequence (DNA): TGTGCCAGCAGCTTAGCGCAAGGCTTCACAGATACGCAGTATTTT. As protein: CASSLAQGFTDTQYF. V and J are TRBV7-2 and TRBJ2-3; D is unresolved. CDR1 and CDR2 (germline): SGHTA, FQGNSA. The germline V and J ends were trimmed by 0 bases and 2 bases, with 9 bases remaining between them. This CDR3 has 15 amino acids.

Here the CDR3 DNA reads TGCGCCAGCAGTCCGAACGCGGGGACCCGCACAGATACGCAGTATTTT. Translated: CASSPNAGTRTDTQYF. V gene TRBV5-1 combines with J gene TRBJ2-3; a possible D gene is TRBD2 (6 bases). Germline CDR1 reads SGHRS; CDR2 reads YFSETQ. This CDR3 spans 16 amino acids. V was clipped by 5 bases and J by 1 base, with 17 bases between them.

This clonotype is labeled as medium-sized. V and J are TRBV7-2 and TRBJ1-2; tentative D call: TRBD1 (5 bases). The CDR3 is made up of 14 amino acids. V was pared by 4 bases and J by 7 bases, with 16 bases between. Germline values: CDR1 SGHTA, CDR2 FQGNSA. The CDR3 here is CASSSGPGDGGYTF. CDR3 DNA sequence: TGTGCCAGCAGCTCGGGTCCGGGGGATGGTGGCTACACCTTC.

The chain is built from TRBV4-3 and TRBJ2-1; 11 nucleotides line up with TRBD2. Germline V gene lookup returns CDR1 LGHNA and CDR2 YSLEER. With 0 bases clipped from V and 9 bases from J, the junction kept 7 bases outside the gene matches. The CDR3 is made up of 16 amino acids. The CDR3 sequence is CASSQDLAGGRGEQFF. In DNA form, the CDR3 reads TGCGCCAGCAGCCAAGATCTAGCGGGGGGTAGGGGTGAGCAGTTCTTC.